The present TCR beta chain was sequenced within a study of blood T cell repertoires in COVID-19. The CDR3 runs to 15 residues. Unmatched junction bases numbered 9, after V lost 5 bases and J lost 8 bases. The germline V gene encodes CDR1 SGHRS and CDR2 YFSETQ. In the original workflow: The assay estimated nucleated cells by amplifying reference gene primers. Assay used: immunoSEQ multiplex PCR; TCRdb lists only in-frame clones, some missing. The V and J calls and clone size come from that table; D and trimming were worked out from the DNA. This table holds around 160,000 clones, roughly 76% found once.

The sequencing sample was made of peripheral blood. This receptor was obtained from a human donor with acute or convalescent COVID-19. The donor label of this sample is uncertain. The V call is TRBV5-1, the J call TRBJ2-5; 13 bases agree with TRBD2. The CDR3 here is CASRSGTSGGATQYF. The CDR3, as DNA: TGCGCCAGCAGAAGCGGAACTAGCGGGGGGGCCACCCAGTACTTC.